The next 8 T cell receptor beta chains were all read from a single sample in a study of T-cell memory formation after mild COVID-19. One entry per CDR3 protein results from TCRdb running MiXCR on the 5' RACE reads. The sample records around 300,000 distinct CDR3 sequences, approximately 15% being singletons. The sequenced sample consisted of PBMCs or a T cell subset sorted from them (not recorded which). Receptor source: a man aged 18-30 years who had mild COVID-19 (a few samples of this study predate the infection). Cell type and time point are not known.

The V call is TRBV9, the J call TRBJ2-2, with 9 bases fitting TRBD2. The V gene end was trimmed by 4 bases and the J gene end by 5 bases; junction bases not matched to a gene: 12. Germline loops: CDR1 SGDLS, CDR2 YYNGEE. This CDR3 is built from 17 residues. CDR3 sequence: CASSIRGASGVTGELFF. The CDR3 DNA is TGTGCCAGCAGCATAAGAGGTGCTAGCGGGGTTACCGGGGAGCTGTTTTTT. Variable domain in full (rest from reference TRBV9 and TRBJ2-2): DSGVTQTPKHLITATGQRVTLRCSPRSGDLSVYWYQQSLDQGLQFLIQYYNGEERAKGNILERFSAQQFPDLHSELNLSSLELGDSALYFCASSIRGASGVTGELFFGEGSRLTVL.

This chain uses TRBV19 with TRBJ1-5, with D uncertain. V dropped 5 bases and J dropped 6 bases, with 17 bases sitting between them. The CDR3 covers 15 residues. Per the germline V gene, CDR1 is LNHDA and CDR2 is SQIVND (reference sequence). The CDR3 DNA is TGTGCCAGTAGTGTCTTACACGGGTCAGGTCAGCCCCAGCATTTT. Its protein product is CASSVLHGSGQPQHF.

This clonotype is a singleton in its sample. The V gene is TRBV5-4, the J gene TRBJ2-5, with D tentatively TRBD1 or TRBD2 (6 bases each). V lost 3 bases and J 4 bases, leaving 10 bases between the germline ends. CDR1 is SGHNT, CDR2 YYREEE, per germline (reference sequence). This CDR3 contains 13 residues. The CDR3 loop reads CASSSEGGETQYF. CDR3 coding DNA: TGTGCCAGCAGCTCTGAGGGGGGAGAGACCCAGTACTTC.

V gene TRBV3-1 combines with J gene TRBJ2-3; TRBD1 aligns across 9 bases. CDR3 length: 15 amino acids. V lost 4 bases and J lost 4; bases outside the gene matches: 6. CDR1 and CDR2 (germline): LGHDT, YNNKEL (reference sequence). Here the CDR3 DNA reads TGTGCCAGCAGCCGGGGACAGGGCCTTCCAGATACGCAGTATTTT. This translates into CASSRGQGLPDTQYF.

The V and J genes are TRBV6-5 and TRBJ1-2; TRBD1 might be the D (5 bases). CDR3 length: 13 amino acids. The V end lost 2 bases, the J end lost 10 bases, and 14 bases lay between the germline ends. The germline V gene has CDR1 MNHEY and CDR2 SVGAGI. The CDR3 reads CASSYGAGNTYTF. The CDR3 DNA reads TGTGCCAGCAGTTACGGGGCAGGGAATACCTACACCTTC.

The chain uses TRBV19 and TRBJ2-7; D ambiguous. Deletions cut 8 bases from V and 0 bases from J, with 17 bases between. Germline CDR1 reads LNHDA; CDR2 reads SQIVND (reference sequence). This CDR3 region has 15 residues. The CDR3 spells CASAPEPESSYEQYV. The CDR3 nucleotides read TGTGCCAGTGCCCCGGAACCCGAGAGCTCCTACGAGCAGTACGTC.

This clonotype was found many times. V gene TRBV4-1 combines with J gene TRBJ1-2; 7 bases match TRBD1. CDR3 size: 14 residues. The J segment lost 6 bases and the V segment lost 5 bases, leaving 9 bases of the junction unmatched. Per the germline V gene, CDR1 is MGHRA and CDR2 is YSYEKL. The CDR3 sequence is CASSDLTGFNGYTF. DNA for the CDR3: TGCGCCAGCAGCGACCTGACAGGGTTTAATGGCTACACCTTC.

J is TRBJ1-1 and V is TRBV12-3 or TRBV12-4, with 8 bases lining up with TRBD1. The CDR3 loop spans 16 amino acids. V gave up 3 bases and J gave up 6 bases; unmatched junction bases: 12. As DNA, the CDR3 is TGTGCCAGCAGTTTTAGGACAGGGCGCACGGGGGCTGAAGCTTTCTTT. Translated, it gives CASSFRTGRTGAEAFF.